This T cell receptor (beta chain) was recovered during a study of CD8 T cells in Susac syndrome. The multiple sclerosis controls were treatment-naive patients, and their relapsing-remitting disease was stable or active. Purification of the CD8+ and CD4+ T cells relied on negative isolation, and TEMRA cells underwent FACS enrichment. Random hexamers served to reverse transcribe roughly 0.45 to 1 ug RNA. One entry per CDR3 protein results from TCRdb running MiXCR on the immunoSEQ multiplex PCR reads. The sample has 150,000 to 160,000 distinct CDR3 sequences, over 85% seen once. The sequence was collected from a human donor with multiple sclerosis. The specimen sequenced was CD8+ T cells from PBMCs.

DNA for the CDR3: TGTGCCAGCAGCCAAGAGAAGGCATTGAGGCGCGATACGCAGTATTTT. This sequence encodes CASSQEKALRRDTQYF. The V gene is TRBV4-2, the J gene TRBJ2-3; D is ambiguous. Trimming left V 0 bases short and J 6 bases short, with 16 bases between. Germline-derived CDR1 and CDR2 are LGHNA and YNFKEQ. The CDR3 runs to 16 residues.